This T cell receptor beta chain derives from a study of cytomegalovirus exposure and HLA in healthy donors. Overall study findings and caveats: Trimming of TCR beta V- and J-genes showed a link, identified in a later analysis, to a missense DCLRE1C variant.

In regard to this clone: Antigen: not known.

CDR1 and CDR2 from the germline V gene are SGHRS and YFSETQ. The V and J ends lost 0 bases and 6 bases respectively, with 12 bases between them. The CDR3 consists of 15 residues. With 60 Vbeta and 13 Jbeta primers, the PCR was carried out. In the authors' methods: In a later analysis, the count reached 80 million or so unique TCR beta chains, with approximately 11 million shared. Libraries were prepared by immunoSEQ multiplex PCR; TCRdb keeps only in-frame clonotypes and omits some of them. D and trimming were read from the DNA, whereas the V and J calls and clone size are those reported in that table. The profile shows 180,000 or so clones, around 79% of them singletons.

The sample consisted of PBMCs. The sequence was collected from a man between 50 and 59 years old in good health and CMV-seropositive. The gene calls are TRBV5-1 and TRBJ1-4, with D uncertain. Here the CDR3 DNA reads TGCGCCAGCAGCTTGGGAGGAGGTGCTCATGAAAAACTGTTTTTT. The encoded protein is CASSLGGGAHEKLFF.